The 2 T cell receptor beta chains listed next were all sequenced from one sample in a study of cytomegalovirus exposure and HLA in healthy donors. The PCR had 60 Vbeta and 13 Jbeta primers. Measured with immunoSEQ multiplex PCR; TCRdb has only the in-frame clones, and not every one. The sample yields 85,000 to 100,000 clones, approximately 81% seen once. Sequencing was performed on PBMCs. All receptors derive from a girl aged 2-10 years in good health and CMV-seropositive.

This clone turned up a few times. The chain recombines TRBV6-6 with TRBJ1-1, with no clear D. This CDR3 region has 9 residues. V was shortened by 11 bases and J by 3 bases, with 4 bases between the two germline ends. CDR1 MNHNY and CDR2 SVGAGI come from the germline V gene (reference sequence). CDR3 residues: CALHTEAFF. The CDR3 DNA follows: TGTGCCCTCCACACTGAAGCTTTCTTT.

The genes are TRBV14 and TRBJ1-3; 7 positions agree with TRBD1. The CDR3 contains 17 residues. CDR1 SGHDN and CDR2 FVKESK come from the germline V gene. J gave up 4 bases and V 2 bases, and 11 bases lay outside the gene matches. The CDR3 sequence: CASSQRRFATGGNTIYF. The CDR3, as DNA: TGTGCCAGCAGCCAAAGGCGTTTCGCGACAGGGGGAAACACCATATATTTT.